The T cell receptor beta chain under discussion was sequenced for a study of blood T cell repertoires in COVID-19. On the study more broadly: COVID-19 samples from acute and convalescent phases originated in the United States, Italy and Spain.

CDR3 length: 19 amino acids. Per the germline V gene, CDR1 is SEHNR and CDR2 is FQNEAQ (reference sequence). The V segment lost 2 bases and the J segment 5 bases; nucleotides outside the gene matches: 16. Data came from immunoSEQ multiplex PCR; TCRdb stores just in-frame clones and leaves some out. The sample has about 35,000 clones, less than 85% seen once; the top ten hold approximately 14%. The gene calls are TRBV7-9 and TRBJ2-5, with TRBD2 matching 11 bases. Sequencing was done on a sample of peripheral blood. The TCR was taken from a woman in her 70s with acute or convalescent COVID-19. In nucleotides, the CDR3 is TGTGCCAGCAGCTTACCCCAAGTAGGGCTAGCGGGAGGTCGGGAGACCCAGTACTTC. This translates into CASSLPQVGLAGGRETQYF.